This T cell receptor beta chain originates from a study of cytomegalovirus exposure and HLA in healthy donors. Study-level results: In vitro work confirmed that a few CMV-associated chains recognize CMV antigens.

Germline V gene data show CDR1 as GTSNPN and CDR2 as SVGIG (reference sequence). The CDR3 runs to 11 residues. Worth noting for this clone: Its antigen is as yet unknown.

PCR amplification relied on 60 Vbeta primers (plus 13 Jbeta primers). Here immunoSEQ multiplex PCR was the method, and the copy in TCRdb shows in-frame clones only, minus some. The sample yields roughly 100,000 clones, approximately 71% seen once. The receptor was derived from a male donor in good health and CMV-seropositive. The V gene is TRBV30, the J gene TRBJ2-5; D ambiguous. The DNA end is more similar to TRBJ2-7, so the J call may be wrong. Source material: PBMCs. The CDR3, as DNA: TGTGCCTGGGTCCGCCACTACGAGCAGTACTTC. It codes for CAWVRHYEQYF.